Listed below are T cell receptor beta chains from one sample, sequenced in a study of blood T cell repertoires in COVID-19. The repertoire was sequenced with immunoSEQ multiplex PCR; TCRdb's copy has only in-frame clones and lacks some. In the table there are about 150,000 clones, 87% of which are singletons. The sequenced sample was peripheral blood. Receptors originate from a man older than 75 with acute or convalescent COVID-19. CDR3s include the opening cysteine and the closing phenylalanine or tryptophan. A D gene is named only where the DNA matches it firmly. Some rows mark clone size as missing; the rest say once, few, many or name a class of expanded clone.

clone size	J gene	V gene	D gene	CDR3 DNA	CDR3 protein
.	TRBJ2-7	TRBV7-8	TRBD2	TGTGCCAGCAGCCCTCTAGCGGGGAGCTCCTACGAGCAGTACTTC	CASSPLAGSSYEQYF
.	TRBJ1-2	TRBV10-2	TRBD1	TGCGCCAGCACGGCAGGGGGCGCCGGTGGCTACACCTTC	CASTAGGAGGYTF
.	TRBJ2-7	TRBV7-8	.	TGTGCCAGCAGCTTAGTAGCCCAGGCAGGGCCCTACGAGCAGTACTTC	CASSLVAQAGPYEQYF
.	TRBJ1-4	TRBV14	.	TGTGCCAGCAGCCAAGATGACTATGAAAAACTGTTTTTT	CASSQDDYEKLFF
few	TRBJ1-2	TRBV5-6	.	TGTGCCAGCAGCCGAGGCAACGACTATGGCTACACCTTC	CASSRGNDYGYTF
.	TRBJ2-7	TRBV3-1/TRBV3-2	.	TGTGCCAGCAGCCAAGTGGGCAGCGAGCAGTACTTC	CASSQVGSEQYF
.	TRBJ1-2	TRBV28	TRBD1	TGTGCCAGCAGTTTCGGACAGGGTTGGAACTATGGCTACACCTTC	CASSFGQGWNYGYTF
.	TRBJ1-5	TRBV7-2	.	TGTGCCAGCAGCTTAGGACAGAGCAATCAGCCCCAGCATTTT	CASSLGQSNQPQHF
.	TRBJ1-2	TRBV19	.	TGTGCCAGTAGTCGTTCGGGGTGGTATGGCTACACCTTC	CASSRSGWYGYTF
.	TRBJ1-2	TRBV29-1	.	TGCAGCGTTGGGCGGCAGGGGCAAGGCTACACCTTC	CSVGRQGQGYTF
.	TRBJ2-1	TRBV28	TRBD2	TGTGCCAGCAGTCCTAGCGGGAGTGTCCCTCGGAATGAGCAGTTCTTC	CASSPSGSVPRNEQFF
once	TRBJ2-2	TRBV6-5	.	TGCGTCGCGGAGACGAACACCGGGGAGCTGTTTTTT	CVAETNTGELFF
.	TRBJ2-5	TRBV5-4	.	TGTGCCAGCAGCTTGGGTCGTGAGACCCAGTACTTC	CASSLGRETQYF
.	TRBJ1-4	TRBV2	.	TGTGCCAGCAATGGAGGGCTTAATGAAAAACTGTTTTTT	CASNGGLNEKLFF
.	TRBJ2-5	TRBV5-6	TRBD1	TGTGCCAGCAGCCTGGACAGGGACAAAGAGACCCAGTACTTC	CASSLDRDKETQYF
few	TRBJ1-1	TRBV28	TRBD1	TGTGCCAGCAAGAAGGACAGGGTGAACACTGAAGCTTTCTTT	CASKKDRVNTEAFF
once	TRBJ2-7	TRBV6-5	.	TGTGCCAGCAACCTACAGGGTTACGAGCAGTACTTC	CASNLQGYEQYF
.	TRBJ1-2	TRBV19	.	TGTGCTACGCGTCCTTCGGGAGGCTATGGCTACACCTTC	CATRPSGGYGYTF
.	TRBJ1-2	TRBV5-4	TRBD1	TGTGCCAGCAGCTTGGGGCCACCGGGACAGGGGGCATTAAACTATGGCTACACCTTC	CASSLGPPGQGALNYGYTF
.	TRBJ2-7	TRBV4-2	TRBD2	TGTGCCAGCAGCCAACCTACACTAGCGGACGAGCAGTACTTC	CASSQPTLADEQYF
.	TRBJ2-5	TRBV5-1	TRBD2	TGCGCCAGCAGCATTGGACTAGCGGGAGCCGAGAGAGGAGAGACCCAGTACTTC	CASSIGLAGAERGETQYF
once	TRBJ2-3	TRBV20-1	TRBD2	TGCAGTGCTAGTTCTAGCGGGAGGGATGATACGCAGTATTTT	CSASSSGRDDTQYF
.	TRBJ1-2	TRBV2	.	TGTGCCAGCACCCTAGAGCAGGGGCTCTATGGCTACACCTTC	CASTLEQGLYGYTF
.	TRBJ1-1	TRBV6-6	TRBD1	TGTGCCAGCAGTAGACAGGGGCGGAACACTGAAGCTTTCTTT	CASSRQGRNTEAFF